A selection of T cell receptor beta chains follows, all from one sample in a study of cytomegalovirus exposure and HLA in healthy donors. The table came from immunoSEQ multiplex PCR; TCRdb's copy has only in-frame clones and leaves some out. The profile shows under 80,000 clones, over 85% of them singletons. Input material: PBMCs. These receptors all come from a woman between 18 and 29 years old in good health and CMV-seronegative. CDR3s include the opening cysteine and the closing phenylalanine or tryptophan. Each record gives: J gene, D gene, V gene, clone size, CDR3 DNA, CDR3 protein. A D gene is named only where the DNA matches it firmly. Expanded clones get a size class; other rows say once, few or many, or leave the size out.

TRBJ2-7 | TRBD1 | TRBV11-2 | - | TGTGCCAGCAGCTTAGGGACAGGATATCTCTACGAGCAGTACTTC | CASSLGTGYLYEQYF
TRBJ2-5 | - | TRBV27 | - | TGTGCCAGCAGTCCCAGGGGCAGGGTAGAGACCCAGTACTTC | CASSPRGRVETQYF
TRBJ1-1 | - | TRBV7-9 | few | TGTGCCAGCAGCAAAAGTCTCCGGGAGAACACTGAAGCTTTCTTT | CASSKSLRENTEAFF
TRBJ2-7 | - | TRBV19 | - | TGTGCCAGTAGTGCCCGGGACTTCTCCTACGAGCAGTACTTC | CASSARDFSYEQYF
TRBJ1-5 | - | TRBV6-6 | - | TGTGCCAGCAGTCAGAGGGCGGGGACCAATCAGCCCCAGCATTTT | CASSQRAGTNQPQHF
TRBJ1-1 | - | TRBV7-9 | - | TGTGCCAGCAGCAAATCAGGGATTCTGAGCACTGAAGCTTTCTTT | CASSKSGILSTEAFF
TRBJ2-7 | - | TRBV2 | few | TGTGCCAGCAGTGCACAGGGCTACGAGCAGTACTTC | CASSAQGYEQYF
TRBJ2-7 | - | TRBV15 | - | TGTGCCACCAGCACTCTGGGGGGAGGACTCTACGAGCAGTACTTC | CATSTLGGGLYEQYF
TRBJ2-7 | TRBD1 | TRBV18 | - | TGTGCCAGCTCACCAGGGACAGGGATCCGCGAGCAGTACTTC | CASSPGTGIREQYF
TRBJ1-1 | - | TRBV6-5 | - | TGTGCCAGCAGTTACCAGGGACAAGACACTGAAGCTTTCTTT | CASSYQGQDTEAFF
TRBJ2-5 | - | TRBV7-8 | - | TGTGCCAGCAGCTTAGCGGCTAGTCGGAAAGAGACCCAGTACTTC | CASSLAASRKETQYF
TRBJ1-1 | - | TRBV19 | - | TGTGCCAGTAGTACTCTGGGGGGGGCCATGAACACTGAAGCTTTCTTT | CASSTLGGAMNTEAFF
TRBJ2-1 | TRBD2 | TRBV11-3 | - | TGTGCCAGCAGCCCCGGGACTAGCCAGGAACCTGAGCAGTTCTTC | CASSPGTSQEPEQFF
TRBJ2-4 | - | TRBV6-6 | - | TGTGCCAGCAGTTACTCGGTCCAGGTTGACAAAAACATTCAGTACTTC | CASSYSVQVDKNIQYF
TRBJ2-4 | TRBD2 | TRBV19 | - | TGTGCCAGTACTAAATCTAGCGGGCTAGCCAAAAACATTCAGTACTTC | CASTKSSGLAKNIQYF
TRBJ1-5 | TRBD1 | TRBV6-6 | - | TGTGCCAGCAGGTCAGGGGGCGGGGATAGCAATCAGCCCCAGCATTTT | CASRSGGGDSNQPQHF
TRBJ1-1 | - | TRBV6-5 | - | TGTGCCAGCAGTTGGCAGGGCGCCCCTGAAGCTTTCTTT | CASSWQGAPEAFF
TRBJ2-3 | - | TRBV27 | many | TGTGCCAGCAGATCGCGGTTTGCAGCGGGCGGCACAGATACGCAGTATTTT | CASRSRFAAGGTDTQYF
TRBJ2-1 | - | TRBV7-9 | - | TGTGCCAGCAGCTTGGACGAAGGGGGATACAATGAGCAGTTCTTC | CASSLDEGGYNEQFF
TRBJ2-3 | - | TRBV19 | - | TGTGCCAGTAGTATGGCCACAGATACGCAGTATTTT | CASSMATDTQYF
TRBJ2-7 | - | TRBV7-2 | - | TGTGCCAGCAGCTTAGTTGAGGGCCCCTACGAGCAGTACTTC | CASSLVEGPYEQYF
TRBJ2-1 | - | TRBV15 | - | TGTGCCACCAGCAGGGGTGGGGGGACCTACAATGAGCAGTTCTTC | CATSRGGGTYNEQFF
TRBJ2-7 | TRBD2 | TRBV7-2 | once | TGTGCCAGCAGCTTAACCCTAGCGGGGGTTGACGAGCAGTACTTC | CASSLTLAGVDEQYF
TRBJ2-1 | TRBD1 | TRBV10-2 | - | TGCGCCAGCAGTACGGGACAGGGCGGCAATGAGCAGTTCTTC | CASSTGQGGNEQFF
TRBJ2-1 | - | TRBV2 | - | TGTGCCAGCACCCTATTGAGCTCCTACAATGAGCAGTTCTTC | CASTLLSSYNEQFF
TRBJ2-1 | - | TRBV7-8 | once | TGTGCCAGCAGCTCCATCAATGAGCAGTTCTTC | CASSSINEQFF
TRBJ2-5 | TRBD1 | TRBV7-9 | - | TGTGCCAGCAGCCCTCGGGGGACAGGGATCGGAGAGACCCAGTACTTC | CASSPRGTGIGETQYF
TRBJ1-2 | - | TRBV5-1 | once | TGCGCCAGCAGCCTTCTAGATAACTATGGCTACACCTTC | CASSLLDNYGYTF